These 7 T cell receptor beta chains were sequenced from one sample in a study of T cell responses to AZD1222 COVID-19 vaccine. Assay used: immunoSEQ multiplex PCR; TCRdb lists only in-frame clones, some missing. The top ten clones hold approximately 5.9% of a sample with some 67,000 clones, roughly 85% of them seen once. Sequencing was performed on peripheral blood, taken 28 days after the second AZD1222 dose. The receptors were sampled from an adult who received the AZD1222 COVID-19 vaccine.

The gene calls are TRBV5-5 and TRBJ2-1, with TRBD2 matching over 8 bases. After removal of 8 bases from V and 3 bases from J, the junction contained 13 bases not matched to a gene. In germline, CDR1 is SGHKS, CDR2 YYEKEE (reference sequence). The CDR3 is 16 amino acids. This CDR3 reads CASQPPSGGRYNEQFF. CDR3 DNA sequence: TGTGCCAGTCAACCCCCAAGCGGGGGCCGCTACAATGAGCAGTTCTTC.

The chain has TRBV28 and TRBJ1-4; tentatively, D is TRBD1 (6 bases). Germline V gene lookup returns CDR1 MDHEN and CDR2 SYDVKM. Trimming removed 5 bases at V and 5 bases at J, with 15 bases between. This CDR3 is 15 amino acids long. As DNA, the CDR3 is TGTGCCAGCAGTCTGTACAGGGTCCCGAATGAAAAACTGTTTTTT. Its protein product is CASSLYRVPNEKLFF. Complete variable domain (other parts from reference TRBV28 and TRBJ1-4): DVKVTQSSRYLVKRTGEKVFLECVQDMDHENMFWYRQDPGLGLRLIYFSYDVKMKEKGDIPEGYSVSREKKERFSLILESASTNQTSMYLCASSLYRVPNEKLFFGSGTQLSVL.

This clone was seen once. The chain recombines TRBV15 with TRBJ2-5; D is uncertain. Germline-derived CDR1 and CDR2 are LNHNV and YYDKDF (reference sequence). This CDR3 is built from 13 residues. Between the trimmed V and J ends, which lost 1 base and 4 bases, there was a span of 7 bases. The CDR3 sequence is CATSRGIPETQYF. The CDR3 bases are TGTGCCACCAGCAGAGGAATTCCAGAGACCCAGTACTTC.

This clone was picked up a small number of times. DNA for the CDR3: TGTGCCACCAGCTCCCAGGGTCGCGTGCGTGAAGGGCGCGGTGCTCAAGAGACCCAGTACTTC. Translated, it gives CATSSQGRVREGRGAQETQYF. The J gene is TRBJ2-5, the V gene TRBV15; D is possibly TRBD1 (5 bases). Germline CDR1 is LNHNV and CDR2 is YYDKDF (reference sequence). This CDR3 is built from 21 residues. The V gene lost 5 bases and the J gene lost 2 bases, with 33 bases spanning the gap.

The CDR3 region is CASSPSRTYEQYF. In nucleotides, the CDR3 is TGTGCCAGCAGCCCCAGCAGGACATACGAGCAGTACTTC. This chain uses TRBV14 with TRBJ2-7, with a possible D match to TRBD1 (5 bases). Germline V gives CDR1 SGHDN, CDR2 FVKESK. CDR3 length equals 13 residues. V dropped 4 bases and J dropped 4 bases, with 11 bases sitting between them.

The gene calls are TRBV29-1 and TRBJ1-1; a possible D gene is TRBD1 (5 bases). Trimming removed 7 bases at V and 5 bases at J, with 14 bases between. Germline V lookup: CDR1 SQVTM, CDR2 ANQGSEA. This CDR3 region has 12 residues. CDR3 DNA sequence: TGCAGCGCAGGGTGGGGGAAGACTGAAGCTTTCTTT. It translates to CSAGWGKTEAFF.

CDR3 residues: CASSLSPGGYGYTF. Here the CDR3 DNA reads TGTGCCAGCAGTTTGTCGCCGGGGGGCTATGGCTACACCTTC. V is TRBV6-5 and J is TRBJ1-2, with D maybe TRBD1 (5 bases). The CDR3 length is 14 residues. CDR1 is MNHEY, CDR2 SVGAGI, per germline. Trimming left V 4 bases short and J 4 bases short, with 13 bases between.